This paragraph covers one T cell receptor (beta chain) sequence. Authors' methods: By means of reference gene primer amplification, nucleated cell counts were estimated. Sequencing used immunoSEQ multiplex PCR; TCRdb keeps in-frame clones, though not all of them. The V and J calls and the clone size are those of that table, but D and trimming were determined from the DNA. The sample lists 150,000 to 250,000 clones, roughly 82% occurring once. The sample is drawn from a study of blood T cell repertoires in COVID-19. The CDR3 consists of 12 residues. Trimming took 6 bases from V and 5 from J, leaving 8 bases between them. Germline V gene data show CDR1 as MDHEN and CDR2 as SYDVKM.

V is TRBV28 and J is TRBJ2-1; D uncertain. The sample consisted of PBMCs or T cells enriched from blood (not recorded which). The TCR originated in a man aged 35-49 years who had recovered from COVID-19. The CDR3, as DNA: TGTGCCAGCAGCCCCCCCAACAATGAGCAGTTCTTC. Protein: CASSPPNNEQFF.